The 27 T cell receptor beta chains reported below all come from one sample, sequenced in a study of patients and donors after allogeneic stem cell transplantation. TCRdb redid the calling of the RT-PCR reads with MiXCR, one entry per CDR3 protein. Of approximately 210,000 distinct CDR3 sequences in the sample, less than 45% were seen once. Sequenced material: blood, either unsorted or a sorted T cell fraction (not recorded which). Source of these receptors: a human donor who was either an allogeneic HSCT recipient or a stem cell or donor lymphocyte infusion donor (not recorded which). It is not recorded whose cells these are; they may come from a transplant donor.

The V gene is TRBV9, the J gene TRBJ1-1, with a weak D call TRBD1 (5 bases). The CDR3 has 13 residues. CDR1 and CDR2 from the germline V gene are SGDLS and YYNGEE. V dropped 3 bases and J dropped 1 base, with 7 bases sitting between them. CDR3 sequence reads: CASSGQGNTEAFF. The CDR3 nucleotides are TGTGCCAGCAGCGGCCAGGGGAACACTGAAGCTTTCTTT.

V is TRBV6-5 and J is TRBJ2-3, with a tentative D call TRBD2 (5 bases). Trimming removed 8 bases at V and 0 bases at J, with 15 bases between. CDR3 length: 15 residues. Germline V gene sequence: CDR1 MNHEY, CDR2 SVGAGI. The CDR3 reads CASRRVGESTDTQYF. CDR3 sequence (DNA): TGTGCCAGCCGTCGCGTGGGAGAGAGCACAGATACGCAGTATTTT.

Many counts were recorded for this clonotype. V is TRBV5-1 and J is TRBJ2-7; D may be TRBD1 or TRBD2 (6 bases each). CDR1 is SGHRS and CDR2 is YFSETQ in the germline V gene. The CDR3 has 14 amino acids. V was cut by 0 bases and J by 12 bases, with 19 bases left in between. CDR3 in amino acids: CASSLERGTPKRYF. The CDR3 DNA follows: TGCGCCAGCAGCTTGGAACGCGGGACACCAAAACGGTACTTC. Full variable domain (remainder filled in from reference TRBV5-1 and TRBJ2-7): KAGVTQTPRYLIKTRGQQVTLSCSPISGHRSVSWYQQTPGQGLQFLFEYFSETQRNKGNFPGRFSGRQFSNSRSEMNVSTLELGDSALYLCASSLERGTPKRYFGPGTRLTVT.

This clonotype was detected a few times. This chain links TRBV28 with TRBJ1-5; 12 bases are shared with TRBD1. This CDR3 spans 18 amino acids. The V gene's germline CDR1 is MDHEN and CDR2 SYDVKM. V shed 5 bases and J 3 bases; nucleotides not matched to a gene: 11. DNA of the CDR3: TGTGCCAGCAGTCTCGGGACAGGGGGCCGCCCCCTCAATCAGCCCCAGCATTTT. This sequence encodes CASSLGTGGRPLNQPQHF.

The chain uses TRBV10-3 and TRBJ1-1; weak D call: TRBD1 (5 bases). There are 13 residues in the CDR3. Germline CDR1 and CDR2: ENHRY and SYGVKD. V dropped 8 bases and J dropped 4 bases, with 14 bases sitting between them. CDR3 sequence (DNA): TGTGCCATCTCGGGGGAGGGTAGCACTGAAGCTTTCTTT. Residues: CAISGEGSTEAFF.

This clonotype was picked up a small number of times. This chain uses TRBV6-2 or TRBV6-3 with TRBJ1-2, with a possible D match to TRBD1 (5 bases). Germline CDR1 reads MNHEY; CDR2 reads SVGEGT. The CDR3 is 13 amino acids. V was cut by 6 bases and J by 2 bases, with 10 bases left in between. The CDR3 DNA reads TGTGCCAGCAGCATTGACAGCAACTATGGCTACACCTTC. Encoded protein: CASSIDSNYGYTF.

This chain joins TRBV5-6 and TRBJ2-7; possible D gene TRBD1, 5 bases. The V end lost 2 bases, the J end lost 5 bases, and 20 bases lay between the germline ends. The germline V gene encodes CDR1 SGHDT and CDR2 YYEEEE. The length of the CDR3 is 16 residues. CDR3: CASSLPGSGNLHEQYF. The CDR3, as DNA: TGTGCCAGCAGCTTACCTGGGTCAGGGAACTTACACGAGCAGTACTTC.

This sequence joins TRBV4-3 and TRBJ1-3; D remains ambiguous. This CDR3 has 15 amino acids. V lost 4 bases to trimming and J lost 0 bases, with 10 bases between them. Germline-derived CDR1 and CDR2 are LGHNA and YSLEER. The CDR3 DNA sequence: TGCGCCAGCAGCCGGTCGGTCTACTCTGGAAACACCATATATTTT. Translating gives CASSRSVYSGNTIYF.

This clonotype was seen at least ten times. This chain joins TRBV20-1 and TRBJ2-1, with D possibly TRBD2 on 5 matching bases. CDR1 DFQATT and CDR2 SNEGSKA come from the germline V gene (reference sequence). This CDR3 is 13 amino acids long. V lost 5 bases to trimming and J lost 0 bases, with 8 bases between them. The CDR3 nucleotides are TGCAGTGCTCGAGGGCGCTCCTACAATGAGCAGTTCTTC. It translates to CSARGRSYNEQFF.

The chain combines TRBV9 with TRBJ2-2; D is undetermined. Per germline, CDR1 SGDLS and CDR2 YYNGEE. With 4 bases removed from V and 3 bases from J, the gap between germline ends came to 7 bases. The CDR3 totals 13 residues. CDR3 loop: CASSFRHTGELFF. CDR3 in DNA: TGTGCCAGCAGCTTCCGGCACACCGGGGAGCTGTTTTTT. Based on the CDR3 plus reference TRBV9 and TRBJ2-2, the full variable domain is DSGVTQTPKHLITATGQRVTLRCSPRSGDLSVYWYQQSLDQGLQFLIQYYNGEERAKGNILERFSAQQFPDLHSELNLSSLELGDSALYFCASSFRHTGELFFGEGSRLTVL.

Points on this clonotype: One end of the junction does not line up with germline, which may come from a read error. The rearrangement links TRBV12-3 or TRBV12-4 to TRBJ1-2; the D is unclear. The CDR3 runs 11 residues. This CDR3 reads CASSLAQDSLF. The CDR3 DNA reads TGTGCCAGCAGTTTAGCGCAGGACTCCCTCTTC.

The rearrangement links TRBV29-1 to TRBJ1-1, with D uncertain. The CDR3 extends over 12 amino acids. Trimming left V 7 bases short and J 1 base short, with 10 bases between. CDR1 is SQVTM, CDR2 ANQGSEA, per germline. CDR3 nucleotide sequence: TGCAGCGCCGCTACAGAGAACACTGAAGCTTTCTTT. This sequence encodes CSAATENTEAFF.

The chain employs TRBV29-1 and TRBJ1-1; no reliable D call. The ends were cut back, 7 bases at V and 0 bases at J, with 6 bases in the middle. The CDR3 runs to 11 residues. The germline gives CDR1 SQVTM, CDR2 ANQGSEA. The CDR3 DNA reads as TGCAGCGGAGATATGAACACTGAAGCTTTCTTT. This gives the protein CSGDMNTEAFF.

This rearrangement joins TRBV27 to TRBJ1-6; D unclear. Germline CDR1 and CDR2: MNHEY and SMNVEV (reference sequence). With 3 bases removed from V and 7 bases from J, the gap between germline ends came to 13 bases. This CDR3 has 15 amino acids. CDR3 residues: CASSLEGQGNSPLHF. Written as DNA, the CDR3 is TGTGCCAGCAGTTTGGAGGGTCAAGGGAATTCACCCCTCCACTTT.

The gene calls are TRBV7-2 and TRBJ1-6, with D maybe TRBD1 (6 bases). V gave up 3 bases and J gave up 5 bases, with 8 bases separating them. CDR3 length equals 14 residues. Per germline, CDR1 SGHTA and CDR2 FQGNSA. The DNA for the CDR3 is TGTGCCAGCAGCTTGGCAGGGGATAATTCACCCCTCCACTTT. This gives the protein CASSLAGDNSPLHF.

V is TRBV10-3 and J is TRBJ1-1, with no clear D. Germline assignment: CDR1 ENHRY and CDR2 SYGVKD. The ends were cut back, 10 bases at V and 3 bases at J, with 15 bases in the middle. The CDR3 is 13 amino acids. This CDR3 is CATLPGNHTEAFF. DNA for the CDR3: TGTGCCACATTACCGGGTAACCACACTGAAGCTTTCTTT.

This clonotype was seen only once. This chain links TRBV5-1 with TRBJ2-1; TRBD1 might be the D (6 bases). Trimming stripped 0 bases from V and 16 bases from J, with 11 bases between. This CDR3 has 11 residues. Per germline, CDR1 SGHRS and CDR2 YFSETQ. CDR3 loop: CASSLEQGFFF. The CDR3, as DNA: TGCGCCAGCAGCTTGGAACAGGGATTTTTCTTC.

This clonotype was observed a handful of times. This chain connects TRBV12-3 or TRBV12-4 to TRBJ2-1, with 8 positions matching TRBD2. CDR3 size: 16 residues. V lost 3 bases, J lost 4 bases, and 8 bases stayed unmatched. The chain's CDR3 is CASSFSTPGGYNEQFF. CDR3 in DNA: TGTGCCAGCAGTTTTTCGACTCCGGGAGGGTACAATGAGCAGTTCTTC.

This clonotype was found many times. The chain uses TRBV20-1 and TRBJ1-1; 8 bases map to TRBD1. This CDR3 is built from 13 residues. Trimming cost V 5 bases and J 2 bases; bases outside gene matches: 4. The V gene's germline CDR1 is DFQATT and CDR2 SNEGSKA (reference sequence). CDR3 nucleotide sequence: TGCAGTGCTCAGGACAGGGCAAACACTGAAGCTTTCTTT. Translated, it gives CSAQDRANTEAFF.

The CDR3 nucleotides read TGTGCCAGCGCACCCCTCGACAGCTACGAGCAGTACTTC. It yields the protein CASAPLDSYEQYF. This chain connects TRBV5-8 to TRBJ2-7, with D tentatively TRBD1 (5 bases). The CDR3 has 13 residues. Germline V CDR1 and CDR2: SGHTS, YDEGEE. V lost 7 bases, J lost 3 bases, and 14 bases lay in between.

The chain joins TRBV6-2 or TRBV6-3 to TRBJ1-5; no clear D. Germline CDR1 reads MNHEY; CDR2 reads SVGEGT. Trimming left V 6 bases short and J 11 bases short, with 11 bases between. This CDR3 has 11 residues. The CDR3 bases are TGTGCCAGCAGCAATTCCGCGGCCCAGCATTTT. Translated, it gives CASSNSAAQHF.

The chain uses TRBV7-2 and TRBJ1-5; TRBD1 is a possible D gene (5 bases). The CDR3 runs to 13 residues. The V end lost 5 bases, the J end lost 4 bases, and 9 bases lay between the germline ends. The germline V gene encodes CDR1 SGHTA and CDR2 FQGNSA. The CDR3 sequence is CASSPGDNQPQHF. Written as DNA, the CDR3 is TGTGCCAGCAGCCCGGGGGATAATCAGCCCCAGCATTTT.

The J gene is TRBJ2-7, the V gene TRBV9, with 7 positions matching TRBD1. CDR1 SGDLS and CDR2 YYNGEE come from the germline V gene. There are 14 residues in the CDR3. Trimming cost V 3 bases and J 7 bases; bases outside gene matches: 10. The CDR3 loop is CASSGPIGGSEQYF. The CDR3 coding sequence is TGTGCCAGCAGCGGCCCTATAGGGGGCAGTGAGCAGTACTTC. Full variable domain (remainder filled in from reference TRBV9 and TRBJ2-7): DSGVTQTPKHLITATGQRVTLRCSPRSGDLSVYWYQQSLDQGLQFLIQYYNGEERAKGNILERFSAQQFPDLHSELNLSSLELGDSALYFCASSGPIGGSEQYFGPGTRLTVT.

The table lists this clonotype with a few counts. The DNA for the CDR3 is TGTGCCACCAGCAGTCCGGGACAGGGACTCTATGGCTACACCTTC. It codes for CATSSPGQGLYGYTF. The chain carries TRBV15 and TRBJ1-2; 9 positions match TRBD1. Germline V gives CDR1 LNHNV, CDR2 YYDKDF (reference sequence). V shed 3 bases, J shed 4 bases, and the junction held 6 bases outside the gene matches. The CDR3 sequence is 15 residues long.

This clonotype was observed a handful of times. J is TRBJ2-7 and V is TRBV15; tentatively, D is TRBD1 (5 bases). The V gene lost 3 bases and the J gene lost 0 bases, with 9 bases spanning the gap. The germline V gene has CDR1 LNHNV and CDR2 YYDKDF (reference sequence). The CDR3 covers 14 residues. The CDR3 DNA reads as TGTGCCACCAGCAGCCGACAGAGCTCCTACGAGCAGTACTTC. This gives the protein CATSSRQSSYEQYF.

In DNA form, the CDR3 reads TGCGCCAGCAGCCAAGCTAGCGGGAGGTTATACAATGAGCAGTTCTTC. Its protein is CASSQASGRLYNEQFF. V is TRBV4-1 and J is TRBJ2-1, with 11 bases identical to TRBD2. Germline CDR1 and CDR2: MGHRA and YSYEKL. The ends lost 1 base at V and 4 bases at J; junction bases unmatched: 3. The CDR3 runs to 16 residues.

The chain combines TRBV20-1 with TRBJ2-7, with 10 nucleotides matching TRBD2. The CDR3 sequence is 15 residues long. Germline-derived CDR1 and CDR2 are DFQATT and SNEGSKA (reference sequence). The ends lost 2 bases at V and 6 bases at J; junction bases unmatched: 10. The CDR3 DNA follows: TGCAGTGCTAGATCGGCTAGCGGGAGCGGGGCCGAGCAGTACTTC. This translates into CSARSASGSGAEQYF.